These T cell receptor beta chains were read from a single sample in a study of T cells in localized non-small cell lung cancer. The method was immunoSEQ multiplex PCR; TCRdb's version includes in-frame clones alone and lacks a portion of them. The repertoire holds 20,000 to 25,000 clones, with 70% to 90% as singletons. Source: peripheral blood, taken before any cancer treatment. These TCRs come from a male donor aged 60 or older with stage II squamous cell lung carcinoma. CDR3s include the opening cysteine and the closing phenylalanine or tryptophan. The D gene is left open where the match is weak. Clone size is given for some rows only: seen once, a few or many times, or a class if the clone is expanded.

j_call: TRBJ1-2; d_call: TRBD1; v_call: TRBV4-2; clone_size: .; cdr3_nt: TGTGCCAGCAGCAGAACCGGACAGGGAGCTAACTATGGCTACACCTTC; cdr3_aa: CASSRTGQGANYGYTF
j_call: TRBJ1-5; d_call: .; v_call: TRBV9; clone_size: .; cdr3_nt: TGTGCCAGCAGCGTACAGGGCTATAGCAATCAGCCCCAGCATTTT; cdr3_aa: CASSVQGYSNQPQHF
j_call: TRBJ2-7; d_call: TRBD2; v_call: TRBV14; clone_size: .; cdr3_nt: TGTGCCAGCAGCCCTCATCCTCCGGGGGGTTCCTACGAGCAGTACTTC; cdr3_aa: CASSPHPPGGSYEQYF
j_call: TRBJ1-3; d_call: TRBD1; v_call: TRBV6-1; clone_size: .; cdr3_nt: TGTGCCAGCATCCTGGGACAGTCCTCTGGAAACACCATATATTTT; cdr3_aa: CASILGQSSGNTIYF
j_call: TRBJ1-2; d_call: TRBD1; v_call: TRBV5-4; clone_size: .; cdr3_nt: TGTGCCAGCAGCCCCGGGACAGGGGGCTATGGCTACACCTTC; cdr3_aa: CASSPGTGGYGYTF
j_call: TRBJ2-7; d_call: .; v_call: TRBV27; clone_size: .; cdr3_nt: TGTGCCAGCAGCGATTTCGACGAGCAGTACTTC; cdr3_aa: CASSDFDEQYF
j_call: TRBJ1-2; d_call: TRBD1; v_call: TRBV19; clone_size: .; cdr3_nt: TGTGCCAGTAGTATAGTAGGGACAGGGAATGGCTACACCTTC; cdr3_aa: CASSIVGTGNGYTF
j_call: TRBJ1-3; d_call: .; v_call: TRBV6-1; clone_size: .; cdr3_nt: TGTGCCAGCAGTGAAGGTTCCGGGGGCCAGGACACCATATATTTT; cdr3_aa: CASSEGSGGQDTIYF
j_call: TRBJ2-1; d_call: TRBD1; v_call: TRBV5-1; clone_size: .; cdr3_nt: TGCGCCAGCAGTCGGGACAGCTCCTACAATGAGCAGTTCTTC; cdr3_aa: CASSRDSSYNEQFF
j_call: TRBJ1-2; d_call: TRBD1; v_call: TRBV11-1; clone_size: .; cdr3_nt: TGTGCCAGCAGCCTCGGGACAGGGTTCTCTGGCTACACCTTC; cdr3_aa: CASSLGTGFSGYTF
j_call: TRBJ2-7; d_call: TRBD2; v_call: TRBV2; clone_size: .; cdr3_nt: TGTGCCAGCAGTGAAAGCCCCGGACTAGCGGGATTTGGGGGGGAGCAGTACTTC; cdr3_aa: CASSESPGLAGFGGEQYF
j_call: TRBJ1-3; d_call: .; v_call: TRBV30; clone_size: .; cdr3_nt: TGTGCCTGGACGGGGTCTGGAAACACCATATATTTT; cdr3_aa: CAWTGSGNTIYF
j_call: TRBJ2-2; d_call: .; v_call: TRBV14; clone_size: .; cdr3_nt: TGTGCCAGCAGCCAGATCCGGGGCGCGACCCCCGGGGAGCTGTTTTTT; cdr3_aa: CASSQIRGATPGELFF
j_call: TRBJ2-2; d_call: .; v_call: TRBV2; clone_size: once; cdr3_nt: TGTGCCAGCAGTGGACTAAACACCGGGGAGCTGTTTTTT; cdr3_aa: CASSGLNTGELFF
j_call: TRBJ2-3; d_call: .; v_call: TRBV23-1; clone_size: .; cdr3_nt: TGCGCCAGCAGTCAGCCAGGGGGGGTCCCAGATACGCAGTATTTT; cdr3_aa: CASSQPGGVPDTQYF
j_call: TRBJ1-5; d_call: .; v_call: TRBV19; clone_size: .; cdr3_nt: TGTGCCAGTACCCTGGGGCAGATACCACAGCCCCAGCATTTT; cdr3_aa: CASTLGQIPQPQHF
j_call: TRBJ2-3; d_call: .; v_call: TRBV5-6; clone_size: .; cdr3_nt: TGTGCCAGCAGCTTCCAGGTCACCGCAGATACGCAGTATTTT; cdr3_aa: CASSFQVTADTQYF
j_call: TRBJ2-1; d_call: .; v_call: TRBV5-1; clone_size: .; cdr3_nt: TGCGCCAGCAGCCCACAGGGAGGTGAGCAGTTCTTC; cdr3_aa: CASSPQGGEQFF
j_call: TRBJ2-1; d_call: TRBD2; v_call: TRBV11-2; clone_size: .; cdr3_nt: TGTGCCAGCAGCTTAGAGATCGCGGGAGGAGAGAATGAGCAGTTCTTC; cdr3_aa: CASSLEIAGGENEQFF
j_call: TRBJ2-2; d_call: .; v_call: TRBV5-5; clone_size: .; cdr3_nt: TGTGCCAGCAGCTTGACCAGGATGAACACCGGGGAGCTGTTTTTT; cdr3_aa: CASSLTRMNTGELFF
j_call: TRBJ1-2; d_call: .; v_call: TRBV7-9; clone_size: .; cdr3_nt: TGTGCCAGCAGCTTAGGTCCCGAGAACTATGGCTACACCTTC; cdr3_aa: CASSLGPENYGYTF
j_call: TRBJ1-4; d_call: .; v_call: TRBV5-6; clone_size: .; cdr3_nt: TGTGCCAGCAGCCTTGGGGGTGGCGAAAAACTGTTTTTT; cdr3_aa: CASSLGGGEKLFF
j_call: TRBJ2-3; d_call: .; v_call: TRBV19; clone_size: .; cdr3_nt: TGTGCCAGTAGTCCCCGTGGGGTCAAAAGCACAGATACGCAGTATTTT; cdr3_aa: CASSPRGVKSTDTQYF
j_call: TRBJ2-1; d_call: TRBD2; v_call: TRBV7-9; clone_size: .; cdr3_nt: TGTGCCAGCAGCTCTATAGGGTTCAAGCGGGGGGACAATGAGCAGTTCTTC; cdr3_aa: CASSSIGFKRGDNEQFF
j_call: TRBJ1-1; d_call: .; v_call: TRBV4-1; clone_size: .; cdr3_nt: TGCGCCAGCAGCCAAGATAGGACCAACACTGAAGCTTTCTTT; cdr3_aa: CASSQDRTNTEAFF
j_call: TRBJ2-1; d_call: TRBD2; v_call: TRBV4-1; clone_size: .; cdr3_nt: TGCGCCAGCAGCCAAACTTTCGGGGGGGGCAATGAGCAGTTCTTC; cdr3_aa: CASSQTFGGGNEQFF
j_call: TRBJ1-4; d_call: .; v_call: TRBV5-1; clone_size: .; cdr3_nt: TGCGCCAGCAGCTTGGGAGGGGGGGACGAAAAACTGTTTTTT; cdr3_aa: CASSLGGGDEKLFF
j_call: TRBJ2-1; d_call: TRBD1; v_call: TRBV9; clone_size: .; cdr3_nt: TGTGCCAGCAGCGTAGGGTCCCGGGACAGGGTTAATGAGCAGTTCTTC; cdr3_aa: CASSVGSRDRVNEQFF
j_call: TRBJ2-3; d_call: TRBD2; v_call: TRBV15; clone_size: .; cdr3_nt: TGTGCCACCAGCAGAGATCTCAAGCGGGAGGGCCGAGGGGATACGCAGTATTTT; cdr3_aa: CATSRDLKREGRGDTQYF
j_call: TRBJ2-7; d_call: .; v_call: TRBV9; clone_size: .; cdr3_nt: TGTGCCAGCAGCGATGGGACGAAAGAGCAGTACTTC; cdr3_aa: CASSDGTKEQYF
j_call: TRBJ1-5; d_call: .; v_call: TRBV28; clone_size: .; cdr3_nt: TGTGCCAGCAGGCAGAGATATCAGCCCCAGCATTTT; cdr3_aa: CASRQRYQPQHF
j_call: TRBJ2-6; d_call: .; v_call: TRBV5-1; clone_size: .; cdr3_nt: TGCGCCAGCAGCTTGGCCGTAGGGGCTGGGGCCAACGTCCTGACTTTC; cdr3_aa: CASSLAVGAGANVLTF
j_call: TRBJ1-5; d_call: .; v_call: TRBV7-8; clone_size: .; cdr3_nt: TGTGCCAGCAGCTTAGACATGAGGGCCGATCAGCCCCAGCATTTT; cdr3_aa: CASSLDMRADQPQHF
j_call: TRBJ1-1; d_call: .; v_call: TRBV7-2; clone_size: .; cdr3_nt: TGTGCCAGCAGTGATCGGAGAGGTGGCACTGAAGCTTTCTTT; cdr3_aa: CASSDRRGGTEAFF
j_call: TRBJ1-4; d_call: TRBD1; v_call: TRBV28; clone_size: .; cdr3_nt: TGTGCCAGCAGCCTAGACAGGGGGCGCGAAAAACTGTTTTTT; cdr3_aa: CASSLDRGREKLFF
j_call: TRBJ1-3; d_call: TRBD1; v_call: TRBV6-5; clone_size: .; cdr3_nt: TGTGCCAGCAGATCGACAGGGGCAGACACCATATATTTT; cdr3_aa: CASRSTGADTIYF
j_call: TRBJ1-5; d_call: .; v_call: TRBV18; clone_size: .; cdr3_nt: TGTGCCAGCTCACCGGGACCCCATCAGCCCCAGCATTTT; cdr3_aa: CASSPGPHQPQHF
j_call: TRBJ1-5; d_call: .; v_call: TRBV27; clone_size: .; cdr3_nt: TGTGCCAGCAGTCAATATGCGTTCAATCAGCCCCAGCATTTT; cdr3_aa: CASSQYAFNQPQHF
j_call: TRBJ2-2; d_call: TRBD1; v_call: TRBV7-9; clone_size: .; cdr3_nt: TGTGCCAGCAGCTTAAGCAGGGGGTTAACCGGGGAGCTGTTTTTT; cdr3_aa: CASSLSRGLTGELFF
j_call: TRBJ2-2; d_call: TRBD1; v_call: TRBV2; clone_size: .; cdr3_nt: TGTGCCAGCAGTCTTAGTCGACAGGGGGACGGGGAGCTGTTTTTT; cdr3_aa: CASSLSRQGDGELFF
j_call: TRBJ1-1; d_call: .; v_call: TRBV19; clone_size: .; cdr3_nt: TGTGCCAGTAGTACAGACCGGGACACTGAAGCTTTCTTT; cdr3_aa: CASSTDRDTEAFF
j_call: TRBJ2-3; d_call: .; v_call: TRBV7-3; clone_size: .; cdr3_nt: TGTGCCAGCAGCGCCTCGCCGGGGACTAGCACAGATACGCAGTATTTT; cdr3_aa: CASSASPGTSTDTQYF
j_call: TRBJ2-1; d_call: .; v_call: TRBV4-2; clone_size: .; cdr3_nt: TGTGCCAGCACAAATTCAGGGCAGTCTTACAATGAGCAGTTCTTC; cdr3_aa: CASTNSGQSYNEQFF
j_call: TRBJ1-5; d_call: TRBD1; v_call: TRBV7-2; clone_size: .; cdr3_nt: TGTGCCAGCAGCCCCGTACAGGGGGCTAATCAGCCCCAGCATTTT; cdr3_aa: CASSPVQGANQPQHF
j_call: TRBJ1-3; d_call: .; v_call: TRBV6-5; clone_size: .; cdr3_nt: TGTGCCAGCAGATCCGTCGGGAGCTCTGGAAACACCATATATTTT; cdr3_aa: CASRSVGSSGNTIYF
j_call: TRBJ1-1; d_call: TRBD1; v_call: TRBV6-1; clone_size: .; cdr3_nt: TGTGCCAGCAGTGAGGGACAGGGTGTAAAAGCTTTCTTT; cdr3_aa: CASSEGQGVKAFF
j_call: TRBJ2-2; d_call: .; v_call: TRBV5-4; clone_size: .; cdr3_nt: TGTGCCAGCAGCACCAGACCTGACACCGGGGAGCTGTTTTTT; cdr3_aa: CASSTRPDTGELFF
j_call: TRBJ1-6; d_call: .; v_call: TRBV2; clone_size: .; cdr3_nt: TGTGCCAGCTTGGAGGGGGTTAGAGGGTCACCCCTCCACTTT; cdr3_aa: CASLEGVRGSPLHF
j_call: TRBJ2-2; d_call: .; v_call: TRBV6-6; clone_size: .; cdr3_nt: TGTGCCAGTTCCAGAACGAACACCGGGGAGCTGTTTTTT; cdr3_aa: CASSRTNTGELFF
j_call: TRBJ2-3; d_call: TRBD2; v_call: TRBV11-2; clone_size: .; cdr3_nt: TGTGCCAGCAGCTTACGACCCGGGGGGGATACGCAGTATTTT; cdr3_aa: CASSLRPGGDTQYF
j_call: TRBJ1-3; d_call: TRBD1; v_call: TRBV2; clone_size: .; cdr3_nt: TGTGCCAGCAGTGCGGGACAGGGGGCCCCGAACACCATATATTTT; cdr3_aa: CASSAGQGAPNTIYF